The rows below give T cell receptor beta chains drawn from one sample of a study of immune cell composition in non-small cell lung cancer. Profiling relied on immunoSEQ multiplex PCR, and the TCRdb table lists in-frame clones only, not all of them. The table includes about 7,900 clones, less than 80% detected once. Sequencing was done on a sample of non-adjacent lung tissue. These receptors came from a human donor with non-small cell lung cancer. Each CDR3 is given with its conserved first and last residue. D genes are given only for firm matches. The size entry is marked missing in some rows and otherwise reads once, few, many or a size class.

j_gene: TRBJ1-5
v_gene: TRBV18
d_gene: .
abundance: .
CDR3nt: TGTGCCAGCTCACCACAACAGGGAAGGGGCAATCAGCCCCAGCATTTT
CDR3aa: CASSPQQGRGNQPQHF

j_gene: TRBJ2-7
v_gene: TRBV5-5
d_gene: TRBD1
abundance: .
CDR3nt: TGTGCCAGCCAGGGGACAGGCGACTCCTACGAGCAGTACTTC
CDR3aa: CASQGTGDSYEQYF

j_gene: TRBJ2-1
v_gene: TRBV9
d_gene: .
abundance: .
CDR3nt: TGTGCCAGCAGCGTAGGTCAGATCAATGAGCAGTTCTTC
CDR3aa: CASSVGQINEQFF

j_gene: TRBJ2-7
v_gene: TRBV10-1
d_gene: TRBD2
abundance: .
CDR3nt: TGCGCCAGCAGTGAGTTGGGACTAGCGGAAAATTACGAGCAGTACTTC
CDR3aa: CASSELGLAENYEQYF

j_gene: TRBJ2-1
v_gene: TRBV6-5
d_gene: TRBD2
abundance: .
CDR3nt: TGTGCCAGCAGTTACGCGGTAGCGGGCTACAATGAGCAGTTCTTC
CDR3aa: CASSYAVAGYNEQFF

j_gene: TRBJ1-5
v_gene: TRBV7-9
d_gene: .
abundance: .
CDR3nt: TGTGCCAGCAGCCTATCGAATCAGCCCCAGCATTTT
CDR3aa: CASSLSNQPQHF

j_gene: TRBJ2-1
v_gene: TRBV13
d_gene: .
abundance: .
CDR3nt: TGTGCCAGCAGCTTAAGGGGTTTTAATGAGAATGAGCAGTTCTTC
CDR3aa: CASSLRGFNENEQFF

j_gene: TRBJ2-1
v_gene: TRBV4-3
d_gene: TRBD1
abundance: .
CDR3nt: TGCGCCAGCAGCCAAGAAAGGGGGCATGAGCAGTTCTTC
CDR3aa: CASSQERGHEQFF

j_gene: TRBJ2-4
v_gene: TRBV19
d_gene: TRBD2
abundance: .
CDR3nt: TGTGCCACCACCCCGGCGGGGGAAAACATTCAGTACTTC
CDR3aa: CATTPAGENIQYF

j_gene: TRBJ1-5
v_gene: TRBV2
d_gene: .
abundance: .
CDR3nt: TGTGCCAGCAGTGAACAGGGTGACCAGCCCCAGCATTTT
CDR3aa: CASSEQGDQPQHF

j_gene: TRBJ1-3
v_gene: TRBV27
d_gene: .
abundance: once
CDR3nt: TGTGCCAGCAGTAGCCTCGGCTCTGGAAACACCATATATTTT
CDR3aa: CASSSLGSGNTIYF

j_gene: TRBJ2-1
v_gene: TRBV6-1
d_gene: .
abundance: .
CDR3nt: TGTGCCAGCATCCGACTAGTGAACCTCCTCAATGAGCAGTTCTTC
CDR3aa: CASIRLVNLLNEQFF

j_gene: TRBJ1-4
v_gene: TRBV7-9
d_gene: .
abundance: .
CDR3nt: TGTGCCAGCAGCCCGGTAGGGGCTAATGAAAAACTGTTTTTT
CDR3aa: CASSPVGANEKLFF

j_gene: TRBJ1-1
v_gene: TRBV7-2
d_gene: .
abundance: once
CDR3nt: TGTGCCAGCAGCGGACGGCAGGGTAGGACTGAAGCTTTCTTT
CDR3aa: CASSGRQGRTEAFF

j_gene: TRBJ1-6
v_gene: TRBV15
d_gene: .
abundance: .
CDR3nt: TGTGCCACCAGCAGAGTTGCGGGGGATTCACCCCTCCACTTT
CDR3aa: CATSRVAGDSPLHF

j_gene: TRBJ2-7
v_gene: TRBV14
d_gene: .
abundance: .
CDR3nt: TGTGCCAGCAGCCAAGTTAGCTACTCCTACGAGCAGTACTTC
CDR3aa: CASSQVSYSYEQYF

j_gene: TRBJ1-2
v_gene: TRBV4-1
d_gene: TRBD1
abundance: few
CDR3nt: TGCGCCAGCAGCCCCCAGGACAGGAACTATGGCTACACCTTC
CDR3aa: CASSPQDRNYGYTF

j_gene: TRBJ1-2
v_gene: TRBV27
d_gene: TRBD1
abundance: medium-sized
CDR3nt: TGTGCCAGCAGTTTAGAAAGGACAGGGGTATATGGCTACACCTTC
CDR3aa: CASSLERTGVYGYTF

j_gene: TRBJ2-2
v_gene: TRBV5-1
d_gene: TRBD1
abundance: .
CDR3nt: TGCGCCAGCAGCTTGGAAGGGACAGAAAACACCGGGGAGCTGTTTTTT
CDR3aa: CASSLEGTENTGELFF

j_gene: TRBJ1-1
v_gene: TRBV6-5
d_gene: .
abundance: .
CDR3nt: TGTGCCAGCAGTTACGCGCAGGGGAGCACTGAAGCTTTCTTT
CDR3aa: CASSYAQGSTEAFF

j_gene: TRBJ2-7
v_gene: TRBV27
d_gene: .
abundance: .
CDR3nt: TGTGCCAGCAGTGTGGGGCAGGACTACGAGCAGTACTTC
CDR3aa: CASSVGQDYEQYF

j_gene: TRBJ1-1
v_gene: TRBV5-1
d_gene: TRBD1
abundance: .
CDR3nt: TGCGCCAGCAGCTCGGGACAGATGAACACTGAAGCTTTCTTT
CDR3aa: CASSSGQMNTEAFF

j_gene: TRBJ1-5
v_gene: TRBV10-3
d_gene: TRBD1
abundance: .
CDR3nt: TGTGCCATCAGTGAGTCTGCGGACAGGGGCTTCAATCAGCCCCAGCATTTT
CDR3aa: CAISESADRGFNQPQHF

j_gene: TRBJ2-1
v_gene: TRBV9
d_gene: TRBD2
abundance: .
CDR3nt: TGTGCCAGCAGCGCGCTCCACTCGGGACTATACAATGAGCAGTTCTTC
CDR3aa: CASSALHSGLYNEQFF

j_gene: TRBJ1-4
v_gene: TRBV7-6
d_gene: .
abundance: .
CDR3nt: TGTGCCAGCAGCTTAGAGAGACATCCAGAAAAACTGTTTTTT
CDR3aa: CASSLERHPEKLFF

j_gene: TRBJ2-2
v_gene: TRBV10-1
d_gene: .
abundance: .
CDR3nt: TGCGCCAGCAGTGACGGCCTGGAGGCCGGGGAGCTGTTTTTT
CDR3aa: CASSDGLEAGELFF

j_gene: TRBJ2-5
v_gene: TRBV5-6
d_gene: .
abundance: .
CDR3nt: TGTGCCAGCAGCTTTACGGGGGTTGGAGGAGAGACCCAGTACTTC
CDR3aa: CASSFTGVGGETQYF

j_gene: TRBJ2-7
v_gene: TRBV6-5
d_gene: TRBD1
abundance: .
CDR3nt: TGTGCCAGCAGTTACTCGAACAGGGGGTACGAGCAGTACTTC
CDR3aa: CASSYSNRGYEQYF

j_gene: TRBJ1-4
v_gene: TRBV7-2
d_gene: TRBD1
abundance: .
CDR3nt: TGTGCCAGCAGCCGTTATGGGACAGTGAATGAAAAACTGTTTTTT
CDR3aa: CASSRYGTVNEKLFF

j_gene: TRBJ2-3
v_gene: TRBV4-3
d_gene: TRBD2
abundance: .
CDR3nt: TGCGCCAGCAGCCAAGCAGCGGGGGGGCGGAGAGATACGCAGTATTTT
CDR3aa: CASSQAAGGRRDTQYF

j_gene: TRBJ1-2
v_gene: TRBV25-1
d_gene: .
abundance: .
CDR3nt: TGTGCCAGCAGTGAGAGACAGCCGAGAACCTATGGCTACACCTTC
CDR3aa: CASSERQPRTYGYTF

j_gene: TRBJ1-2
v_gene: TRBV19
d_gene: .
abundance: .
CDR3nt: TGTGCCAGTGGACCTTCCGGGACTTACTATGGCTACACCTTC
CDR3aa: CASGPSGTYYGYTF

j_gene: TRBJ1-2
v_gene: TRBV5-1
d_gene: TRBD1
abundance: .
CDR3nt: TGCGCCAGCAGCTTGTATACAGGGGCGCCCTATGGCTACACCTTC
CDR3aa: CASSLYTGAPYGYTF

j_gene: TRBJ2-3
v_gene: TRBV14
d_gene: .
abundance: .
CDR3nt: TGTGCCAGCAGCCCACAGGGTGCCCCGCAGTATTTT
CDR3aa: CASSPQGAPQYF

j_gene: TRBJ2-7
v_gene: TRBV4-3
d_gene: .
abundance: .
CDR3nt: TGCGCCAGCAGCCCCCGGGGAGGGGGAAACGAGCAGTACTTC
CDR3aa: CASSPRGGGNEQYF